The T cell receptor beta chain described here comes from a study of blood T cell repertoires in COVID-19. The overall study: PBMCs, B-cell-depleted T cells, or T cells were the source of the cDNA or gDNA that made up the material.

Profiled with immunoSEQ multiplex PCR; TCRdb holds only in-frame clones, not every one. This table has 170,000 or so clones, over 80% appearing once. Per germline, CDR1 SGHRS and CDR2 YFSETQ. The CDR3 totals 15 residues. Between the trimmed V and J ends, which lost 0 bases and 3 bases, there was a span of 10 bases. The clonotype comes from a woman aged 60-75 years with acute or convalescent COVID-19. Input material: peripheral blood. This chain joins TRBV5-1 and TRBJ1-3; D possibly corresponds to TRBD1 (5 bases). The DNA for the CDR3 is TGCGCCAGCAGCTTGGATGGGGGAGGTGGAAACACCATATATTTT. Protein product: CASSLDGGGGNTIYF.